The 6 T cell receptor beta chains given below trace back to one sample, sequenced in a study of blood T cell repertoires in COVID-19. Sequencing was performed with immunoSEQ multiplex PCR; in TCRdb, only in-frame clones are kept and a portion is missing. Among some 130,000 clones listed, about 89% were seen once. Sequencing used peripheral blood. The receptor set was obtained from a woman between 65 and 79 years old with COVID-19, enrolled during active disease.

The J gene is TRBJ1-5, the V gene TRBV2, with 7 positions matching TRBD1. CDR1 is SNHLY, CDR2 FYNNEI, per germline. V lost 5 bases to trimming and J lost 8 bases; unmatched junction nucleotides: 0. The CDR3 contains 11 residues. CDR3 sequence: CASSTGEPQHF. CDR3 bases: TGTGCCAGCAGTACAGGGGAGCCCCAGCATTTT.

This clone was recorded only once. The rearrangement uses TRBV6-5 and TRBJ1-1; 9 bases line up with TRBD1. V lost 2 bases and J lost 4; bases outside the gene matches: 2. CDR1 MNHEY and CDR2 SVGAGI come from the germline V gene. CDR3 length: 14 amino acids. The CDR3 DNA reads TGTGCCAGCAGTTACCCGGGACAGGGCACTGAAGCTTTCTTT. The encoded protein is CASSYPGQGTEAFF.

The chain joins TRBV7-9 to TRBJ2-3; D perhaps matches TRBD2 (5 bases). The CDR3 contains 15 residues. V was clipped by 5 bases and J by 4 bases, with 16 bases between them. The germline V gene has CDR1 SEHNR and CDR2 FQNEAQ (reference sequence). The chain's CDR3 is CASSLDSPRADTQYF. The CDR3 DNA is TGTGCCAGCAGCCTAGACTCCCCGAGGGCAGATACGCAGTATTTT.

CDR3 residues: CASSVDPQQGAIEAFF. CDR3 coding DNA: TGTGCCAGCAGCGTAGACCCCCAACAGGGGGCAATTGAAGCTTTCTTT. The chain combines TRBV9 with TRBJ1-1, with 9 bases that match TRBD1. The J segment lost 7 bases and the V segment lost 0 bases, leaving 10 bases of the junction unmatched. The CDR3 runs to 16 residues. Germline V lookup: CDR1 SGDLS, CDR2 YYNGEE.

Comments on this clone: The sample carries other DNA sequences with the same CDR3. This rearrangement joins TRBV10-3 to TRBJ1-3; no firm D call. Germline CDR1 and CDR2: ENHRY and SYGVKD. Trimming stripped 2 bases from V and 4 bases from J, with 12 bases between. The CDR3 length is 15 residues. In DNA, the CDR3 is TGTGCCATCAGTGAGGGTCAGGTATCAGGAAACACCATATATTTT. Its translation is CAISEGQVSGNTIYF.

V gene TRBV2 combines with J gene TRBJ2-7; D might be TRBD1 (6 bases). With 4 bases removed from V and 0 bases from J, the gap between germline ends came to 16 bases. The CDR3 is made up of 16 amino acids. Germline V gives CDR1 SNHLY, CDR2 FYNNEI. The CDR3 here is CASSGTASTLSYEQYF. The CDR3, as DNA: TGTGCCAGCAGTGGGACAGCTTCCACCCTCTCCTACGAGCAGTACTTC.